This T cell receptor (beta chain) was recovered during a study of shared clonotypes between healthy human individuals. This CDR3 is 12 amino acids long. Looked up from germline, CDR1 is MDHEN and CDR2 is SYDVKM. V lost 4 bases and J 8 bases, leaving 6 bases between the germline ends. Every unsorted PBMC PCR replicate was loaded with 300 to 350 ng DNA, roughly 30,000 T cell genomes. Profiling relied on immunoSEQ multiplex PCR, and the TCRdb table lists in-frame clones only, not all of them. The sample lists 450,000 to 500,000 clones, almost 80% occurring once. This sequence joins TRBV28 and TRBJ1-6; D is unclear. Sequences were obtained from PBMCs. The receptor comes from a woman aged 40 to 50 in good health. Some clones in this sample may be carry-over from other donors' samples. The CDR3 region is CASSSPDSPLHF. CDR3 nucleotide sequence: TGTGCCAGCAGTTCGCCGGATTCACCCCTCCACTTT.